This T cell receptor (beta chain) comes out of a study of regulatory T cells in long-lasting Graves disease. Study-level points and caveats: A greater number of public clonotypes (approximately 2,500) was shared by persistent patients than by new patients (around 970).

In building TCR beta libraries, iRepertoire HTBI primers were used together with Arm-PCR of CDR3 regions. One entry per CDR3 protein results from TCRdb running MiXCR on the multiplex PCR reads. This sample has a few hundred thousand distinct CDR3 sequences, with approximately 16% found just once. The CDR3 is made up of 11 amino acids. V was trimmed by 3 bases and J by 10 bases, leaving 7 bases between them. CDR1 is SNHLY, CDR2 FYNNEI, per germline. The time point: newly diagnosed GD, antithyroid drugs for less than 3 months. There was RNA extracted from PBMCs, and the TCR library was made from it. This clonotype was seen at least ten times. The antigen is undetermined. This sample also appeared in a second study, on T cells in Graves' hyperthyroidism and ophthalmopathy. That paper adds: HTBI primers were employed in a first-round RT-PCR of the TCR CDR3. Researchers report that a 13 V-J model separated ophthalmopathy from stable hyperthyroidism.

This TCR derives from a man in his forties with Graves disease. Sequences were derived from peripheral blood mononuclear cells (PBMCs), sampled at new diagnosis, from a patient treated with antithyroid drugs. This rearrangement joins TRBV2 to TRBJ2-1; unclear D gene. CDR3 in DNA: TGTGCCAGCAGTGAGTGGGCGGAGCAGTTCTTC. It is translated as CASSEWAEQFF.